This T cell receptor (beta chain) was profiled in a study of blood T cell repertoires in COVID-19. V lost 2 bases and J lost 8, with 6 bases in between. There are 11 residues in the CDR3. Germline CDR1 SGHDN, CDR2 FVKESK. The table came from immunoSEQ multiplex PCR; TCRdb's copy has only in-frame clones and leaves some out. The sample carries around 99,000 clones, 84% recorded once. Sample: peripheral blood. V gene TRBV14 combines with J gene TRBJ1-1; possibly TRBD1 for D (5 bases). This TCR was recovered from a woman aged 45-65 years with acute or convalescent COVID-19. CDR3 sequence (DNA): TGTGCCAGCAGCCAACAGGGAGAAGCTTTCTTT. Residues: CASSQQGEAFF.